The text below deals with one T cell receptor beta chain. Its antigen is not yet known. Base qualities are not at hand, and no much larger clone is one base apart. The library was built by means of the immunoSEQ multiplex PCR assay. TCRdb carries this immuneACCESS record with in-frame sequences only. Its versions omit some clonotypes, under half of them owing to an unresolved V gene in the studies checked, with the rest unexplained. The sample table lists roughly 98,000 clones, about four fifths of them with a count of one. The biggest ten clones account for about 15% of the sample. The data stem from a study of radiotherapy plus CTLA-4 blockade in lung cancer (dated by TCRdb to 2017 to 2018). Context from the whole study: Among enrolled patients, about 17% had an objective response and roughly 31% reached disease control. The study at large found these results: The strongest predictors of response, as reported, were early dynamic changes in blood T cell clones along with a rise in serum interferon-beta after radiation. TCR clones derived from tumors expanded in peripheral blood after treatment with radiotherapy and ipilimumab.

Focal radiation therapy combined with CTLA-4 blockade (ipilimumab) was tested in patients with chemo-refractory metastatic non-small-cell lung cancer. The sequencing here drew on peripheral blood, taken from a patient treated with radiotherapy plus ipilimumab. The origin of this receptor is a human donor with non-small cell lung cancer that progressed on radiotherapy plus ipilimumab.

The DNA sequence is as follows: TGTGCCAGCAGCAAAGAAGGGAGGGCCAGGGACTATGGCTACACCTTC. Its translation reads: CASSKEGRARDYGYTF. The sequence is built from TRBV21-1 and TRBJ1-2. TRBV21-1 is flagged as a pseudogene. The CDR3 runs 16 residues from the cysteine to the phenylalanine. Solely the CDR3 DNA is kept, with 48 bases framed from the first base.